This paragraph covers one TCR beta chain sequence. The data belong to a study of T cells expressing NK-cell markers. Looking at the study overall: Researchers got TCR beta repertoires out of sorted CD3+CD56+NKG2C+, CD3+CD56+NKG2C- and CD3+CD56-NKG2C+ T cells. Eight donors were sequenced, of whom seven were HCMV-seropositive, while the remaining one was HCMV-seronegative.

From germline, CDR1 is SSHAT and CDR2 FNYEAQ (reference sequence). The CDR3 sequence is 16 residues long. TCRdb reprocessed the 5' RACE reads; each CDR3 protein has one entry and no DNA is given. The table for this sample gives about 550,000 distinct CDR3 sequences. The receptor was derived from a man younger than 35 in good health. Source material: blood T cells: a sorted CD56 or NKG2C T cell subset, CD4+ or CD8+ T cells, or bulk PBMC T cells (not recorded which). This sequence joins TRBV7-7 and TRBJ2-2; TCRdb's D gene call, TRBD1, goes unchecked for lack of DNA. CDR3 residues: CASSPEWGVLSGELFF. Full variable domain (outside the CDR3, taken from reference TRBV7-7 and TRBJ2-2): GAGVSQSPRYKVTKRGQDVTLRCDPISSHATLYWYQQALGQGPEFLTYFNYEAQPDKSGLPSDRFSAERPEGSISTLTIQRTEQRDSAMYRCASSPEWGVLSGELFFGEGSRLTVL.